The entry below describes one T cell receptor (beta chain). Time point: patch test 2, 6 weeks after DPC sensitization. Treatment described: therapeutic diphenylcyclopropenone sensitization with weekly scalp DPC. The CDR3 length is 15 residues. Trimming removed 6 bases from V and 4 bases from J; junction bases left unmatched: 9. CDR1 MDHEN and CDR2 SYDVKM come from the germline V gene. TCRdb reanalysed the RACE reads using MiXCR and keeps one entry per CDR3 protein. The repertoire holds over 130,000 distinct CDR3 sequences, with over 9.5% as singletons. The data derive from a study of human T cells and chemical hapten exposure. In the study overall: The sensitizer, 2% DPC, was used on 2 cm by 2 cm of upper inner arm skin. Variation in per-sample TCR yields came mainly from small pooled library volume differences. While the approximately 24-week study was under way, patients received diphenylcyclopropenone on the scalp every week.

The sequencing used whole blood, collected in connection with sensitization to the hapten diphenylcyclopropenone (DPC). V and J are TRBV28 and TRBJ2-5, with TRBD1 matching 9 bases. This TCR was sampled from a woman in her forties or fifties with alopecia areata. Some clones in this sample may be carry-over from other donors' samples. The CDR3 loop reads CASSPAGTGSETQYF. CDR3 nucleotides: TGTGCCAGCAGCCCAGCGGGGACAGGGTCAGAGACCCAGTACTTC.